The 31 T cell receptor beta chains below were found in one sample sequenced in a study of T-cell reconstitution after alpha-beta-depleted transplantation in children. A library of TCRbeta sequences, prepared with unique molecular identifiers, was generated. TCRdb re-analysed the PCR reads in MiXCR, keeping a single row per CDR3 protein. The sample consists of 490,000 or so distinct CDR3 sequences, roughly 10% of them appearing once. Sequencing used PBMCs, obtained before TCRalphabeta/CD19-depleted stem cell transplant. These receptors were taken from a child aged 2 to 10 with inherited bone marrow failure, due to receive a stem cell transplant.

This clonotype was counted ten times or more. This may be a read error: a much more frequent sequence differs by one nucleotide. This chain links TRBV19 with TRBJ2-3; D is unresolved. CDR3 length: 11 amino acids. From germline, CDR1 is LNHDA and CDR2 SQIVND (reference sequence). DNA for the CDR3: TGTGCCAGCAGTATTTCAGATACGCAGTATTTT. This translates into CASSISDTQYF.

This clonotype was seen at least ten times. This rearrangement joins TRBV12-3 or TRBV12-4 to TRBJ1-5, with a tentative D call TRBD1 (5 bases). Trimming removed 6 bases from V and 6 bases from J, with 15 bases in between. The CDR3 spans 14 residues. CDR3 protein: CASSQNGGGQPQHF. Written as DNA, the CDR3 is TGTGCCAGCAGCCAGAATGGGGGTGGTCAGCCCCAGCATTTT.

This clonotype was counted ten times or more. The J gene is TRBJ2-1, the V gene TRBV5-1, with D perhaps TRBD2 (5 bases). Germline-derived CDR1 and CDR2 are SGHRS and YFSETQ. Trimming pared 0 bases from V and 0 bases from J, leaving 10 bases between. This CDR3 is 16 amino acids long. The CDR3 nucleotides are TGCGCCAGCAGCTTGGGGACTTTAAGCTCCTACAATGAGCAGTTCTTC. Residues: CASSLGTLSSYNEQFF.

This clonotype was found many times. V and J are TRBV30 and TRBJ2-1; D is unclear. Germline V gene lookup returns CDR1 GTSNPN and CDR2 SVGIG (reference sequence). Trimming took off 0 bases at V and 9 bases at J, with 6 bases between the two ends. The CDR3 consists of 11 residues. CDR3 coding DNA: TGTGCCTGGAGTGTAGAGACTGAGCAGTTCTTC. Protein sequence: CAWSVETEQFF.

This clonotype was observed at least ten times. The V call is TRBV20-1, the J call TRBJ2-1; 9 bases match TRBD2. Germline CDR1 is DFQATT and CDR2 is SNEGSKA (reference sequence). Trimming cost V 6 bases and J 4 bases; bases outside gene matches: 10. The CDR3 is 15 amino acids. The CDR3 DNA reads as TGCAGTGCCAGGTCGACTAGCGGCTGGTACAATGAGCAGTTCTTC. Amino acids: CSARSTSGWYNEQFF.

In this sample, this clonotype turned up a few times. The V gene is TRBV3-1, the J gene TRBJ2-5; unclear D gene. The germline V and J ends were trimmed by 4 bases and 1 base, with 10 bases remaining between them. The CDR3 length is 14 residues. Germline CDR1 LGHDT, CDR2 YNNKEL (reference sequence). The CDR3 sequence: CASSLGWSQETQYF. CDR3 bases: TGTGCCAGCAGCCTGGGGTGGAGCCAAGAGACCCAGTACTTC.

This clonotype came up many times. In DNA, the CDR3 is TGTGCCAGCAGTTACTCGTACACCAGCAGCACAGATACGCAGTATTTT. Protein: CASSYSYTSSTDTQYF. V usage is TRBV6-5 and J usage is TRBJ2-3; no firm D call. Germline CDR1 and CDR2: MNHEY and SVGAGI. The CDR3 has 16 amino acids. V lost 0 bases and J lost 0, with 10 bases in between.

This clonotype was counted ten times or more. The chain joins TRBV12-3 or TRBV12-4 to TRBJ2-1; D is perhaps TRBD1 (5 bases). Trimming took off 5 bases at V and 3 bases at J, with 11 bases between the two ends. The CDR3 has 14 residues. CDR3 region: CASSPRQIYNEQFF. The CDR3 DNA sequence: TGTGCCAGCAGTCCCAGACAGATCTACAATGAGCAGTTCTTC.

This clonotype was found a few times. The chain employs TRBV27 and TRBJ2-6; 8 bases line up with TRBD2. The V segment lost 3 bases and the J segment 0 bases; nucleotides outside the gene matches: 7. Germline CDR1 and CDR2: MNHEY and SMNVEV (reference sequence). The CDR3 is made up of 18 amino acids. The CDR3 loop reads CASSLGAGVGSGANVLTF. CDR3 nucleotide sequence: TGTGCCAGCAGTTTGGGAGCGGGAGTAGGCTCTGGGGCCAACGTCCTGACTTTC.

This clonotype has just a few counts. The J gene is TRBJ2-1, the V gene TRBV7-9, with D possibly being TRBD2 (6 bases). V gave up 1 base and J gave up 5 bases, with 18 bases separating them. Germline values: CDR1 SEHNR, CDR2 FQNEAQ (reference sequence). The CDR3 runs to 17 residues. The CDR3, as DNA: TGTGCCAGCAGCTTAGGAAAAACTAGCTTTGAGGACAATGAGCAGTTCTTC. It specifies CASSLGKTSFEDNEQFF. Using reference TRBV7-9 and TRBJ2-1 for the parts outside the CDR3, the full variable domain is DTGVSQNPRHKITKRGQNVTFRCDPISEHNRLYWYRQTLGQGPEFLTYFQNEAQLEKSRLLSDRFSAERPKGSFSTLEIQRTEQGDSAMYLCASSLGKTSFEDNEQFFGPGTRLTVL.

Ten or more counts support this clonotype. In nucleotides, the CDR3 is TGCAGCGTCCAAATCGGACTAGCGGATAGCACAGATACGCAGTATTTT. This encodes CSVQIGLADSTDTQYF. The chain uses TRBV29-1 and TRBJ2-3; 10 bases align to TRBD2. The CDR3 contains 16 residues. The germline V gene encodes CDR1 SQVTM and CDR2 ANQGSEA. V shed 6 bases, J shed 0 bases, and the junction held 9 bases outside the gene matches.

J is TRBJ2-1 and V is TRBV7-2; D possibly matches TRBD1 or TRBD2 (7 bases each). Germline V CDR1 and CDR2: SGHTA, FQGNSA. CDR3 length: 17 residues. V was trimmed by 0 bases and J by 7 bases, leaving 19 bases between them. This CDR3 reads CASSLAGGGWVINEQFF. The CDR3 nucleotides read TGTGCCAGCAGCTTAGCGGGAGGGGGCTGGGTTATTAATGAGCAGTTCTTC.

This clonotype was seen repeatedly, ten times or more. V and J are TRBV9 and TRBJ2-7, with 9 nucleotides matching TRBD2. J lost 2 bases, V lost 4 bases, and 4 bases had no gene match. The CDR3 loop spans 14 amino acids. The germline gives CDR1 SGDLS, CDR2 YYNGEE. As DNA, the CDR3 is TGTGCCAGCAGCAATAGCGGGAGTACCTACGAGCAGTACTTC. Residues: CASSNSGSTYEQYF.

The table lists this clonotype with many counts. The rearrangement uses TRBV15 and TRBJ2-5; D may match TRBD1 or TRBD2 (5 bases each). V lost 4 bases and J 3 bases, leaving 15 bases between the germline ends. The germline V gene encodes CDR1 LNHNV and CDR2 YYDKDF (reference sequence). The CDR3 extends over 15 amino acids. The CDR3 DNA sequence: TGTGCCACCAGCAATGCCCCGGGACCAAAAGAGACCCAGTACTTC. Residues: CATSNAPGPKETQYF.

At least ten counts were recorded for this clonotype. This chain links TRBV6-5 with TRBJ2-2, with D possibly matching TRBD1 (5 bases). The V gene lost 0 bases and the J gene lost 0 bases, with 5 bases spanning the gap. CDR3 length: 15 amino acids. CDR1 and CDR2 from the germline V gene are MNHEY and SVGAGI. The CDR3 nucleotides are TGTGCCAGCAGTTACTCGACAGCGAACACCGGGGAGCTGTTTTTT. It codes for CASSYSTANTGELFF.

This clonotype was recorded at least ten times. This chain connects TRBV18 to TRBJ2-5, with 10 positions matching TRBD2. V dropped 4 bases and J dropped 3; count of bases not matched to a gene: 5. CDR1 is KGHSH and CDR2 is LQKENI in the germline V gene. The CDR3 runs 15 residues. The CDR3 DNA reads TGTGCCAGCTCACGACTAGCGGGTACAGAAGAGACCCAGTACTTC. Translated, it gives CASSRLAGTEETQYF.

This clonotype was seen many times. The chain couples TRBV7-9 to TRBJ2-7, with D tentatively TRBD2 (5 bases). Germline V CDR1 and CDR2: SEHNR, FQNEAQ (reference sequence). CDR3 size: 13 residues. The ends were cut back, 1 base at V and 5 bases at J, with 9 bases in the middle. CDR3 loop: CASSLEPGNEQYF. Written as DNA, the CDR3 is TGTGCCAGCAGCTTAGAACCCGGGAACGAGCAGTACTTC.

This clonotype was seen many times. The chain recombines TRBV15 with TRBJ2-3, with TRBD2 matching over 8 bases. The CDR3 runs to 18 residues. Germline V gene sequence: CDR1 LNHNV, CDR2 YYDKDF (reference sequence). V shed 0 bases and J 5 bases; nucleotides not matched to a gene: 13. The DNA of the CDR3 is TGTGCCACCAGCAGAGAGGGAGCCCTAGCGGGCACCCGAGATACGCAGTATTTT. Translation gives CATSREGALAGTRDTQYF.

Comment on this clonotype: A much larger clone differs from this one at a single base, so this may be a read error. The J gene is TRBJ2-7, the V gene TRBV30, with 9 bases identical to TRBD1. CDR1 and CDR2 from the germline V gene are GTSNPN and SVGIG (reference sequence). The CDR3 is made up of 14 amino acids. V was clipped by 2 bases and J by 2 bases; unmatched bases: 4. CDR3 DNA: TGTGCCTGGAGTCCATGGGACAGGGCCTACGAGCAGTACTTC. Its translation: CAWSPWDRAYEQYF.

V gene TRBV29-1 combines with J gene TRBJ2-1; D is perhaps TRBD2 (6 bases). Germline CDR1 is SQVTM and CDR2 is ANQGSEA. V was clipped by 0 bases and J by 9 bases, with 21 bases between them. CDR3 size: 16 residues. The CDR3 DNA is TGCAGCGTTGAAGATCAAGTGGCGGGGCGGCCGGGTGAGCAGTTCTTC. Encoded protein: CSVEDQVAGRPGEQFF.

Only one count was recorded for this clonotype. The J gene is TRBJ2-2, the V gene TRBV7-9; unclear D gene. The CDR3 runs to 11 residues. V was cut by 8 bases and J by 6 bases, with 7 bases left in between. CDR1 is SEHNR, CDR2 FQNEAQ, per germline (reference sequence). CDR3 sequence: CASHEPGELFF. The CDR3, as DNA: TGTGCCAGCCACGAACCCGGGGAGCTGTTTTTT.

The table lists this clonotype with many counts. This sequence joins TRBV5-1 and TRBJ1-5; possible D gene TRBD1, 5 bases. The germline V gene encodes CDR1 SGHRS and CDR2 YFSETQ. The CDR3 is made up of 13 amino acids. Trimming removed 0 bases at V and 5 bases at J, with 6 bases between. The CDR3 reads CASSLEGHQPQHF. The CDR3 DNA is TGCGCCAGCAGCTTGGAGGGGCATCAGCCCCAGCATTTT.

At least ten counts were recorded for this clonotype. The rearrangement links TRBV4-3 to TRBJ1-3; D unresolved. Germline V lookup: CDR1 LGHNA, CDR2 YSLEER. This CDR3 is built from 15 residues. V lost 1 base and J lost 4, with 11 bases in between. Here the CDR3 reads CASSQVAASGNTIYF. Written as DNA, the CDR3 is TGCGCCAGCAGCCAAGTCGCGGCTTCCGGAAACACCATATATTTT.

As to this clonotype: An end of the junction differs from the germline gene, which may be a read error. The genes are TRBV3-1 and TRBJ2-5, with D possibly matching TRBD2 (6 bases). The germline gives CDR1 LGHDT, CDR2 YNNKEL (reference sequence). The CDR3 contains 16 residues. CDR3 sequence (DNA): TGTGCCAGCTGCCACGGGGGACTCGCGGGACTAGAGACCCAGTACTTC. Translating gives CASCHGGLAGLETQYF.

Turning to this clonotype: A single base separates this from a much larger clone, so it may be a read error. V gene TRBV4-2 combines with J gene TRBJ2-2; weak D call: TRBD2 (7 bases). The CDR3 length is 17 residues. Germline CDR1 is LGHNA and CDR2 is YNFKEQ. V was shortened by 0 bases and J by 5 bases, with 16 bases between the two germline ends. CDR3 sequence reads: CASSQEQGRGATGELFF. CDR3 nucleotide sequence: TGTGCCAGCAGCCAAGAGCAAGGACGGGGGGCGACCGGGGAGCTGTTTTTT.

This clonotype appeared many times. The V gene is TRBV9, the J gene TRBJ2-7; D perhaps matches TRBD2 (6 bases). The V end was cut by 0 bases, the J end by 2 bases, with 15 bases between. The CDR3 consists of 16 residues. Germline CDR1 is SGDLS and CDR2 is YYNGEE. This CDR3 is CASSVGASASTYEQYF. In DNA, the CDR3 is TGTGCCAGCAGCGTAGGGGCTAGCGCCTCAACCTACGAGCAGTACTTC. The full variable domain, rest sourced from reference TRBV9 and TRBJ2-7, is DSGVTQTPKHLITATGQRVTLRCSPRSGDLSVYWYQQSLDQGLQFLIQYYNGEERAKGNILERFSAQQFPDLHSELNLSSLELGDSALYFCASSVGASASTYEQYFGPGTRLTVT.

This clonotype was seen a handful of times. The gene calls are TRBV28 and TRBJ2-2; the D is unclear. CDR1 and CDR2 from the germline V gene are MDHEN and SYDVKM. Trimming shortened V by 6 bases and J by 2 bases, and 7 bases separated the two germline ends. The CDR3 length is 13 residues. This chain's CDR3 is CASRVDNTGELFF. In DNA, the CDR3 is TGTGCCAGCAGGGTGGATAACACCGGGGAGCTGTTTTTT.

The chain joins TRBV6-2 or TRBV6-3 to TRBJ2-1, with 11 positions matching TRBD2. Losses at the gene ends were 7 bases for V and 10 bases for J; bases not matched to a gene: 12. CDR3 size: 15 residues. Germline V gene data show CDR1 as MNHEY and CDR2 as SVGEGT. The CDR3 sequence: CASTDSGRASGEQFF. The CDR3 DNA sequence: TGTGCCAGCACGGATAGCGGGAGGGCCTCCGGGGAGCAGTTCTTC.

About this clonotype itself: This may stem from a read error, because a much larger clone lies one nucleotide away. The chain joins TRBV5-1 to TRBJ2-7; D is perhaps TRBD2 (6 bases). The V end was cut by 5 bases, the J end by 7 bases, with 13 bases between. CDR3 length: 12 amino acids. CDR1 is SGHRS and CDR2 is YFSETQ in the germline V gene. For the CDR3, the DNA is TGCGCCAGCAGTCTGTTAGCGGAGGAGCAGTACTTC. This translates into CASSLLAEEQYF.

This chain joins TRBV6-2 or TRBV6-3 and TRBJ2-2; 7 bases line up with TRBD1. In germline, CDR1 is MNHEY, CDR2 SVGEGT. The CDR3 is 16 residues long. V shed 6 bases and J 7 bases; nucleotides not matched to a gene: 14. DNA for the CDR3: TGTGCCAGCAGCCCCCTACTCGGACAGGCCGTCGGGGAGCTGTTTTTT. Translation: CASSPLLGQAVGELFF.

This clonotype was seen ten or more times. The CDR3 spells CASSDETGPQETQYF. Here the CDR3 DNA reads TGTGCCAGCAGTGATGAGACAGGCCCCCAAGAGACCCAGTACTTC. The V and J genes are TRBV12-3 or TRBV12-4 and TRBJ2-5, with D perhaps TRBD1 (6 bases). Deletions cut 5 bases from V and 1 base from J, with 14 bases between. The CDR3 consists of 15 residues.